Described below is a single T cell receptor (beta chain) sequence and its context. The CDR3 has 11 residues. The ends were cut back, 3 bases at V and 6 bases at J, with 9 bases in the middle. Germline V gives CDR1 DFQATT, CDR2 SNEGSKA (reference sequence). The sample is drawn from a study of blood T cell repertoires in COVID-19. Only in-frame clones appear in the TCRdb table, and some are missing; sequencing was by immunoSEQ multiplex PCR. The sample contains approximately 160,000 clones, around 85% of which appear only once. The clonotype originates from a man in his 60s who had recovered from COVID-19. The sample was peripheral blood. The rearrangement uses TRBV20-1 and TRBJ2-7, with TRBD2 as a possible D gene (5 bases). CDR3 in amino acids: CSARRGLEQYF. CDR3 nucleotide sequence: TGCAGTGCTAGGCGAGGGCTCGAGCAGTACTTC.